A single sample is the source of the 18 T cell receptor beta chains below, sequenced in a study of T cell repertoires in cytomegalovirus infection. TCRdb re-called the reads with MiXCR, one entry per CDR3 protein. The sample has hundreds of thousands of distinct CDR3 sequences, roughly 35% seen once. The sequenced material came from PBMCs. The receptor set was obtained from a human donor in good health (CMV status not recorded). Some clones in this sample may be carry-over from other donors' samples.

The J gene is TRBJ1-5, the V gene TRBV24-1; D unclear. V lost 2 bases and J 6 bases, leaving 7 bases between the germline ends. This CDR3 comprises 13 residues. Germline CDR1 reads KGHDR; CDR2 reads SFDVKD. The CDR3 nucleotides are TGTGCCACCAGTGATTGGGGAGGTCAGCCCCAGCATTTT. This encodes CATSDWGGQPQHF.

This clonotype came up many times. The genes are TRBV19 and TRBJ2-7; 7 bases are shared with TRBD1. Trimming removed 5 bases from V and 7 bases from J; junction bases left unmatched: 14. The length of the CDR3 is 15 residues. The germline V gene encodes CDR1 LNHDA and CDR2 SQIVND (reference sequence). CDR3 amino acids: CASSSPGQTSREQYF. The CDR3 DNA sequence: TGTGCCAGTAGTTCGCCGGGACAGACCTCGCGGGAGCAGTACTTC.

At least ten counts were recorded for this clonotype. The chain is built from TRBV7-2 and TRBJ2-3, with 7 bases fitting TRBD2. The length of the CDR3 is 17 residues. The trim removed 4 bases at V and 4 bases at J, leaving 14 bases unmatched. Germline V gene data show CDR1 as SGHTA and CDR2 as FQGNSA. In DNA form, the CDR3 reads TGTGCCAGCAGCTCTACCCGGGCTAGCGGACTTCCAGATACGCAGTATTTT. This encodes CASSSTRASGLPDTQYF.

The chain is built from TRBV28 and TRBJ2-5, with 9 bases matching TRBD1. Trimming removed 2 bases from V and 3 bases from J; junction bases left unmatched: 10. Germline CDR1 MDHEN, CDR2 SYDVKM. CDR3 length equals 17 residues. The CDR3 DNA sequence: TGTGCCAGCAGTTTACTTACCGGGACAGGGTTAGAAGAGACCCAGTACTTC. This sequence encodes CASSLLTGTGLEETQYF.

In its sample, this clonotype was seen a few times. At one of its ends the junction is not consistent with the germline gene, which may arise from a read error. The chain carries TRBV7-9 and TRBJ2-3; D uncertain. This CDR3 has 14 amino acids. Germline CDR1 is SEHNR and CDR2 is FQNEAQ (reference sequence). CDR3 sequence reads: CASSFGQYTNTQYF. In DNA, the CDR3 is TGTGCCAGCAGCTTCGGCCAGTACACAAATACGCAGTATTTT.

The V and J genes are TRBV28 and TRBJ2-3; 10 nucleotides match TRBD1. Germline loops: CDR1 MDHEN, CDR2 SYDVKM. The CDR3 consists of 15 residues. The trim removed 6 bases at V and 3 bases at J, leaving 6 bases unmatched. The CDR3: CASSIGGQGTDTQYF. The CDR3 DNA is TGTGCCAGCAGCATAGGGGGACAGGGGACAGATACGCAGTATTTT.

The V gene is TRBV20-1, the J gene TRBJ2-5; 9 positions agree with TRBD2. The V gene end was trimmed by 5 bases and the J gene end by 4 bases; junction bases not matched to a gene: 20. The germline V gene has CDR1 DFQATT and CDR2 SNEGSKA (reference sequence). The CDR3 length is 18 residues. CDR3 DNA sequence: TGCAGTGCTCCCCATCGAATGGGCGGGGGGGCCCCCAGAGAGACCCAGTACTTC. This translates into CSAPHRMGGGAPRETQYF.

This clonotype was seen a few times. The CDR3 is CSAPRDLSSYEQYF. CDR3 bases: TGCAGTGCGCCCCGGGACTTAAGCTCCTACGAGCAGTACTTC. This chain uses TRBV20-1 with TRBJ2-7; tentatively, D is TRBD2 (6 bases). Germline lookup yields CDR1 DFQATT and CDR2 SNEGSKA (reference sequence). The V end lost 6 bases, the J end lost 0 bases, and 15 bases lay between the germline ends. CDR3 size: 14 residues.

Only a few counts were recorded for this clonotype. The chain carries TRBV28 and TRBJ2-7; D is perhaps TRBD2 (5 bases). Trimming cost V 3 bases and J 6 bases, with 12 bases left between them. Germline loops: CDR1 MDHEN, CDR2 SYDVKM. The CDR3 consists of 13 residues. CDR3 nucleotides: TGTGCCAGCAGTTTCCCGGGGTTAGGCGAGCAGTACTTC. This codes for CASSFPGLGEQYF.

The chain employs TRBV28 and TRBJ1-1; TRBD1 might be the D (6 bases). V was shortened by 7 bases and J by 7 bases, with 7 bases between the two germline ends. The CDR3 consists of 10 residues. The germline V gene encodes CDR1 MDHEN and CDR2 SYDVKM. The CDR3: CASTRGEAFF. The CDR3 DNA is TGTGCCAGCACCAGGGGTGAAGCTTTCTTT.

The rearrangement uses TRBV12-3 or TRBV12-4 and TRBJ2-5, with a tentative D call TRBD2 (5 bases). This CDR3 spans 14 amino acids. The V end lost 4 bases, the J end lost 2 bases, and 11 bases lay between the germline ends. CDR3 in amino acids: CASSSLRTQETQYF. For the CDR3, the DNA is TGTGCCAGCAGTTCTCTGAGGACTCAAGAGACCCAGTACTTC.

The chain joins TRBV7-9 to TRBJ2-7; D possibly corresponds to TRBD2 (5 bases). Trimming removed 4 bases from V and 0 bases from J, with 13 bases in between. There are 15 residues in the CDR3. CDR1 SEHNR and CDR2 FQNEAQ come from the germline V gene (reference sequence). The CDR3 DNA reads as TGTGCCAGCAGCTCTCAAGCGGTGATCTCCTACGAGCAGTACTTC. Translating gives CASSSQAVISYEQYF.

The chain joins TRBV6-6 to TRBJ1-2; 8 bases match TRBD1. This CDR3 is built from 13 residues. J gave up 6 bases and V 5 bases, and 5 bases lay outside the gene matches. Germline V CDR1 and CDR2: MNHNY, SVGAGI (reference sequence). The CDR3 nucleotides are TGTGCCAGCAGTGAGGACAGGGACGATGGCTACACCTTC. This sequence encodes CASSEDRDDGYTF.

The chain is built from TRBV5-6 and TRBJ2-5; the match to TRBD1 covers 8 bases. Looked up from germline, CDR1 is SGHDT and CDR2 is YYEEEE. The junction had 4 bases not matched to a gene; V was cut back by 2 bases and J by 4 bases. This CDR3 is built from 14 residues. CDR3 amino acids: CASSFLQGGETQYF. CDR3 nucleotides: TGTGCCAGCAGCTTTTTACAGGGGGGAGAGACCCAGTACTTC.

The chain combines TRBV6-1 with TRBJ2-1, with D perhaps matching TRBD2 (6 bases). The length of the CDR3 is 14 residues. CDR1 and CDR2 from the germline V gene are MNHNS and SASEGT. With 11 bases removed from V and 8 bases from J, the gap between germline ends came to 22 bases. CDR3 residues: CAARLGALGDEQFF. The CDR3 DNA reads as TGTGCCGCCCGACTAGGCGCCCTGGGAGATGAGCAGTTCTTC.

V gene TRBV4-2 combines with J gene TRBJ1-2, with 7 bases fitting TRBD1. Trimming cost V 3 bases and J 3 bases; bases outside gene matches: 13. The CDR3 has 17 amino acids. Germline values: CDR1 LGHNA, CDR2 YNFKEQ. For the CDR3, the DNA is TGTGCCAGCAGCCATAATGCAAATTCAGGACAGGACTATGGCTACACCTTC. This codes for CASSHNANSGQDYGYTF.

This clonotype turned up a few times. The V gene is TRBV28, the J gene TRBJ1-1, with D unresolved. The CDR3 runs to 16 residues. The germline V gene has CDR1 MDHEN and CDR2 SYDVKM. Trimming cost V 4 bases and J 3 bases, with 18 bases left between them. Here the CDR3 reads CASSSSATNTYTEAFF. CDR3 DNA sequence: TGTGCCAGCAGTTCATCCGCGACAAATACTTACACTGAAGCTTTCTTT.

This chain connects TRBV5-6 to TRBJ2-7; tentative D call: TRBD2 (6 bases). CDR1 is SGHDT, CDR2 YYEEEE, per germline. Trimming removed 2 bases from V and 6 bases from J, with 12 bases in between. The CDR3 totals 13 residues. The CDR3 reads CASSFIGGVEQYF. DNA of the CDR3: TGTGCCAGCAGCTTTATCGGGGGAGTCGAGCAGTACTTC.